These T cell receptor beta chains were read from a single sample in a study of shared clonotypes between healthy human individuals. Assay: immunoSEQ multiplex PCR; the TCRdb copy retains only in-frame clones and omits some. The sample lists about 92,000 clones, approximately 44% occurring once. The source material was PBMCs. Receptors originate from a woman aged 40-49 years in good health. Some clones in this sample may be carry-over from other donors' samples. Each CDR3 is given with its conserved first and last residue. Fields, in order: D gene, J gene, V gene, CDR3 protein. D genes are given only for firm matches.

d_gene: .
j_gene: TRBJ2-2
v_gene: TRBV5-1
CDR3aa: CASSLGPEGIDTGELFF

d_gene: TRBD2
j_gene: TRBJ2-5
v_gene: TRBV10-3
CDR3aa: CAISRLAGDFWEQYF

d_gene: .
j_gene: TRBJ1-5
v_gene: TRBV27
CDR3aa: CASSSPGGPQHF

d_gene: .
j_gene: TRBJ1-5
v_gene: TRBV6-1
CDR3aa: CASSEGAGLQPQHF

d_gene: TRBD2
j_gene: TRBJ2-1
v_gene: TRBV7-9
CDR3aa: CASSPPGLAGYNEQFF

d_gene: .
j_gene: TRBJ1-1
v_gene: TRBV6-5
CDR3aa: CASSPPSMNTEAFF

d_gene: TRBD2
j_gene: TRBJ2-7
v_gene: TRBV25-1
CDR3aa: CASSEVLAGYYEQYF

d_gene: TRBD1
j_gene: TRBJ1-5
v_gene: TRBV30
CDR3aa: CAWGDSRNQPQHF

d_gene: TRBD2
j_gene: .
v_gene: TRBV27
CDR3aa: CASSDYLAGRYEQYF

d_gene: .
j_gene: TRBJ2-3
v_gene: TRBV2
CDR3aa: CASRRSGARTDTQYF

d_gene: .
j_gene: TRBJ2-5
v_gene: TRBV25-1
CDR3aa: CASSVAQYQETQYF

d_gene: .
j_gene: TRBJ1-4
v_gene: TRBV30
CDR3aa: CAWCPTGNEKLFF

d_gene: .
j_gene: TRBJ2-3
v_gene: TRBV4-1
CDR3aa: CASRGGSSGPTDTQYF

d_gene: TRBD2
j_gene: TRBJ2-1
v_gene: TRBV25-1
CDR3aa: CASSPPGLAGYNEQFF

d_gene: .
j_gene: TRBJ1-5
v_gene: TRBV29-1
CDR3aa: CSVATFGQPQHF

d_gene: TRBD1
j_gene: TRBJ1-2
v_gene: TRBV30
CDR3aa: CAWRRQGGDGYTF

d_gene: TRBD1
j_gene: TRBJ1-3
v_gene: TRBV30
CDR3aa: CAWSGQGYSGNTIYF

d_gene: .
j_gene: TRBJ1-5
v_gene: TRBV27
CDR3aa: CASSLQGTAINQPQHF

d_gene: .
j_gene: TRBJ2-7
v_gene: TRBV5-1
CDR3aa: CASSLVAGDSYEQYF

d_gene: TRBD1
j_gene: TRBJ1-5
v_gene: TRBV19
CDR3aa: CASTTGGPGSVQPQHF

d_gene: TRBD2
j_gene: TRBJ2-3
v_gene: TRBV6-4
CDR3aa: CASSEAGGPTDTQYF